These 12 T cell receptor beta chains were all obtained from the same sample, sequenced in a study of blood T cell repertoires in COVID-19. TCRdb's copy holds only in-frame clones and misses some; the assay was immunoSEQ multiplex PCR. The sample has 40,000 to 50,000 clones, around 86% seen once. Sample: peripheral blood. The receptors come from a human donor in a cohort sampled during active COVID-19.

The V and J genes are TRBV11-2 and TRBJ2-7; 9 nucleotides agree with TRBD1. After removal of 6 bases from V and 3 bases from J, the junction contained 6 bases not matched to a gene. Germline lookup yields CDR1 SGHAT and CDR2 FQNNGV. The CDR3 loop spans 14 amino acids. The CDR3, as DNA: TGTGCCAGCAGACAAGGACAGGGGCTCTACGAGCAGTACTTC. Translated, it gives CASRQGQGLYEQYF. The full variable domain, rest sourced from reference TRBV11-2 and TRBJ2-7, is EAGVAQSPRYKIIEKRQSVAFWCNPISGHATLYWYQQILGQGPKLLIQFQNNGVVDDSQLPKDRFSAERLKGVDSTLKIQPAKLEDSAVYLCASRQGQGLYEQYFGPGTRLTVT.

The V gene is TRBV19, the J gene TRBJ2-7, with TRBD1 matching over 7 bases. The CDR3 is 14 amino acids. The trim removed 4 bases at V and 5 bases at J, leaving 8 bases unmatched. CDR1 LNHDA and CDR2 SQIVND come from the germline V gene (reference sequence). CDR3 sequence (DNA): TGTGCCAGTAGTACCTCGGACAGGCTCGACGAGCAGTACTTC. Translated: CASSTSDRLDEQYF.

This clone was seen only once. The chain links TRBV6-5 to TRBJ1-3, with 10 nucleotides matching TRBD1. The CDR3 loop spans 16 amino acids. The germline V gene has CDR1 MNHEY and CDR2 SVGAGI. Trimming at V came to 2 bases and at J to 4 bases, leaving 5 bases not matched to a gene. The CDR3 DNA follows: TGTGCCAGCAGTTACAGCGGACAGGGGGACGGAAACACCATATATTTT. Its protein product is CASSYSGQGDGNTIYF.

The chain is built from TRBV27 and TRBJ2-7; tentative D call: TRBD1 (6 bases). Germline CDR1 and CDR2: MNHEY and SMNVEV (reference sequence). V lost 5 bases to trimming and J lost 3 bases, with 14 bases between them. The CDR3 contains 14 residues. The CDR3 sequence: CASSQTSTGYEQYF. CDR3 DNA: TGTGCCAGCAGTCAAACCTCGACAGGCTACGAGCAGTACTTC.

The chain is built from TRBV4-3 and TRBJ1-2, with D possibly matching TRBD1 (5 bases). V was shortened by 0 bases and J by 4 bases, with 12 bases between the two germline ends. The CDR3 contains 15 residues. Germline CDR1 and CDR2: LGHNA and YSLEER. For the CDR3, the DNA is TGCGCCAGCAGCCAAGAACGGGGGGAAAGCTATGGCTACACCTTC. Its translation: CASSQERGESYGYTF.

The chain is built from TRBV11-2 and TRBJ1-1; the D gene is possibly TRBD1 (6 bases). This CDR3 comprises 13 residues. Germline CDR1 is SGHAT and CDR2 is FQNNGV. Trimming shortened V by 5 bases and J by 2 bases, and 9 bases separated the two germline ends. The CDR3 protein is CASSQQGNTEAFF. CDR3 bases: TGTGCCAGCAGCCAACAGGGTAACACTGAAGCTTTCTTT.

V usage is TRBV27 and J usage is TRBJ2-7; D is possibly TRBD1 (5 bases). V was trimmed by 6 bases and J by 3 bases, leaving 18 bases between them. CDR1 is MNHEY and CDR2 is SMNVEV in the germline V gene (reference sequence). CDR3 length equals 15 residues. As DNA, the CDR3 is TGTGCCAGCAGCCTGGACACCCTTGCCCACTACGAGCAGTACTTC. Translating it yields CASSLDTLAHYEQYF.

This clone was counted once. The chain employs TRBV3-1 (or the pseudogene TRBV3-2) and TRBJ1-1; D gene ambiguous. Per the germline V gene, CDR1 is LGHDT and CDR2 is YNNKEL (reference sequence). The CDR3 has 15 residues. Trimming took 4 bases from V and 5 from J, leaving 17 bases between them. CDR3 in DNA: TGTGCCAGCAGCCCGTCGCCCCGGGGTCGAACTGAAGCTTTCTTT. Its protein is CASSPSPRGRTEAFF.

For the CDR3, the DNA is TGTGCCAGTAGTTCTAGCGGGGGGAACTCCTACGAGCAGTACTTC. Its protein product is CASSSSGGNSYEQYF. This chain links TRBV19 with TRBJ2-7; 11 bases map to TRBD2. J gave up 0 bases and V 5 bases, and 3 bases lay outside the gene matches. From germline, CDR1 is LNHDA and CDR2 SQIVND (reference sequence). The CDR3 extends over 15 amino acids.

This clone was seen a few times. The gene calls are TRBV7-9 and TRBJ2-7, with D possibly being TRBD2 (6 bases). The germline V and J ends were trimmed by 5 bases and 0 bases, with 11 bases remaining between them. CDR3 size: 14 residues. Germline values: CDR1 SEHNR, CDR2 FQNEAQ (reference sequence). CDR3 region: CASSHRDFSYEQYF. The CDR3 DNA sequence: TGTGCCAGCAGCCACCGGGACTTCTCCTACGAGCAGTACTTC.

V usage is TRBV10-3 and J usage is TRBJ1-1, with D possibly TRBD1 on 6 matching bases. V lost 3 bases and J 0 bases, leaving 8 bases between the germline ends. CDR1 and CDR2 (germline): ENHRY, SYGVKD. The length of the CDR3 is 14 residues. The CDR3 loop reads CAISDQGMNTEAFF. The CDR3 DNA reads TGTGCCATCAGTGATCAGGGGATGAACACTGAAGCTTTCTTT.

This clone was found once. This rearrangement joins TRBV6-2 or TRBV6-3 to TRBJ1-5; a possible D gene is TRBD1 (5 bases). CDR3 length equals 13 residues. Germline CDR1 and CDR2: MNHEY and SVGEGT. V lost 6 bases and J 6 bases, leaving 12 bases between the germline ends. CDR3 in amino acids: CASSQGQIQPQHF. In DNA, the CDR3 is TGTGCCAGCAGCCAAGGACAAATTCAGCCCCAGCATTTT.